This TCR beta chain originates from a study of T cells in localized non-small cell lung cancer. General study findings and limits: A single tumor region was sequenced, leaving heterogeneity possible. Researchers found a median approximately 55 of the top 100 tumor clones in adjacent lung. Measurement of T cell clonality placed uninvolved adjacent lung highest, above the level in tumor. Overall survival was longer when the density of T cells in the blood was higher.

This clone was observed a few times. No antigen is known for it. CDR1 SGDLS and CDR2 YYNGEE come from the germline V gene. Trimming removed 3 bases from V and 5 bases from J; junction bases left unmatched: 7. This CDR3 is 15 amino acids long. Profiling relied on immunoSEQ multiplex PCR, and the TCRdb table lists in-frame clones only, not all of them. The table includes 65,000 to 95,000 clones, over 60% detected once. The chain uses TRBV9 and TRBJ1-5; 8 nucleotides line up with TRBD1. The sequences come from PBMCs, collected before any cancer treatment. The sequence was obtained from a man between 35 and 75 years old with stage II squamous cell lung carcinoma. The CDR3 bases are TGTGCCAGCAGCGCTGGACAGGGAAGGGATCAGCCCCAGCATTTT. It specifies CASSAGQGRDQPQHF.